What follows are 16 T cell receptor beta chains derived from one specimen sequenced in a study of shared clonotypes between healthy human individuals. Some clones are missing from TCRdb's copy, which holds only in-frame ones; the method was immunoSEQ multiplex PCR. The sample has 900,000 to 1,200,000 clones; 78% are singletons. The sequenced material came from memory CD4+ T cells from PBMCs. Subset specified: CD45RA-negative fraction. All receptors derive from a man younger than 30 in good health. Some clones in this sample may be carry-over from other donors' samples.

This clone was observed a single time. The CDR3 DNA reads TGTGCCAGCAGTGCTAGGCGGGAGGCGTTCTACGAGCAGTACTTC. Residues: CASSARREAFYEQYF. This chain connects TRBV6-1 to TRBJ2-7; 8 nucleotides match TRBD2. Germline V gene sequence: CDR1 MNHNS, CDR2 SASEGT. The CDR3 is 15 amino acids. V gave up 4 bases and J gave up 3 bases; unmatched junction bases: 8.

A note on this clone: Distinct nucleotide sequences in the sample also encode this CDR3. The chain uses TRBV7-3 and TRBJ2-1; 7 nucleotides agree with TRBD2. CDR3 size: 15 residues. CDR1 is SGHTA and CDR2 is FQGTGA in the germline V gene. After removal of 0 bases from V and 7 bases from J, the junction contained 6 bases not matched to a gene. CDR3 residues: CASSLTGGSRNEQFF. CDR3 DNA: TGTGCCAGCAGCTTAACGGGCGGGAGTAGAAATGAGCAGTTCTTC.

This clone was observed a few times. The chain couples TRBV4-2 to TRBJ2-5; a possible D gene is TRBD2 (5 bases). The V end lost 1 base, the J end lost 2 bases, and 14 bases lay between the germline ends. CDR3 size: 16 residues. The germline V gene encodes CDR1 LGHNA and CDR2 YNFKEQ. The DNA for the CDR3 is TGTGCCAGCAGCCAAGGTAGTACTAGGACTCAAGAGACCCAGTACTTC. Residues: CASSQGSTRTQETQYF.

The chain has TRBV18 and TRBJ1-5, with 7 bases matching TRBD1. V trimming: 8 bases; J trimming: 3 bases; junction bases outside the gene matches: 4. This CDR3 spans 13 amino acids. Germline CDR1 is KGHSH and CDR2 is LQKENI. CDR3 nucleotide sequence: TGTGCCAGCCGACAGGGCACCAATCAGCCCCAGCATTTT. Its protein is CASRQGTNQPQHF. Based on the CDR3 plus reference TRBV18 and TRBJ1-5, the full variable domain is NAGVMQNPRHLVRRRGQEARLRCSPMKGHSHVYWYRQLPEEGLKFMVYLQKENIIDESGMPKERFSAEFPKEGPSILRIQQVVRGDSAAYFCASRQGTNQPQHFGDGTRLSIL.

Comment on this clone: A read error may explain this, as a much larger clone is one base away. The sample holds other DNA sequences that translate to the same CDR3. The chain uses TRBV28 and TRBJ2-7; tentative D call: TRBD1 (7 bases). Deletions cut 7 bases from V and 4 bases from J, with 20 bases between. This CDR3 comprises 15 residues. The germline CDR1 and CDR2 sequences are MDHEN and SYDVKM. CDR3 protein: CASTQRGPGGYEQYF. Written as DNA, the CDR3 is TGTGCCAGCACCCAAAGGGGACCAGGGGGGTACGAGCAGTACTTC.

CDR3 nucleotide sequence: TGTGCCAGCAGCCAGTTTCAGGGGGCGGACACCGGGGAGCTGTTTTTT. Its translation is CASSQFQGADTGELFF. V usage is TRBV14 and J usage is TRBJ2-2; 8 bases are a match to TRBD1. Germline V gives CDR1 SGHDN, CDR2 FVKESK. The V gene end was trimmed by 3 bases and the J gene end by 3 bases; junction bases not matched to a gene: 6. The CDR3 consists of 16 residues.

The chain has TRBV19 and TRBJ2-2; 14 bases fit TRBD2. The J segment lost 3 bases and the V segment lost 7 bases, leaving 10 bases of the junction unmatched. This CDR3 has 18 residues. Per the germline V gene, CDR1 is LNHDA and CDR2 is SQIVND (reference sequence). CDR3 in amino acids: CASIPTSGRAGYTGELFF. The CDR3 nucleotides read TGTGCCAGTATCCCGACTAGCGGGAGGGCCGGGTACACCGGGGAGCTGTTTTTT.

V gene TRBV5-1 combines with J gene TRBJ1-1, with D possibly matching TRBD1 (5 bases). V dropped 0 bases and J dropped 5 bases, with 14 bases sitting between them. Germline V CDR1 and CDR2: SGHRS, YFSETQ. The CDR3 covers 15 residues. The CDR3 coding sequence is TGCGCCAGCAGCTTGGAATGGGGCTCTAGGACTGAAGCTTTCTTT. Its translation is CASSLEWGSRTEAFF.

V gene TRBV5-4 combines with J gene TRBJ2-3; TRBD2 matches 14 bases. The CDR3 runs to 16 residues. With V trimmed by 4 bases and J by 5 bases, 6 bases remained unmatched. Germline loops: CDR1 SGHNT, CDR2 YYREEE (reference sequence). The CDR3 protein is CASSPGLAGDGDTQYF. Written as DNA, the CDR3 is TGTGCCAGCAGCCCGGGACTAGCGGGAGATGGAGATACGCAGTATTTT. The full variable domain, with the rest looked up from reference TRBV5-4 and TRBJ2-3, is ETGVTQSPTHLIKTRGQQVTLRCSSQSGHNTVSWYQQALGQGPQFIFQYYREEENGRGNFPPRFSGLQFPNYSSELNVNALELDDSALYLCASSPGLAGDGDTQYFGPGTRLTVL.

This clone appeared a few times. V is TRBV5-1 and J is TRBJ2-3; perhaps TRBD2 as D (5 bases). Germline V gives CDR1 SGHRS, CDR2 YFSETQ. Trimming removed 5 bases from V and 4 bases from J, with 11 bases in between. The CDR3 has 13 residues. CDR3 nucleotides: TGCGCCAGCAGGGTGGGAGCGTCAGATACGCAGTATTTT. As protein: CASRVGASDTQYF.

This chain connects TRBV5-5 to TRBJ1-1; no firm D call. The length of the CDR3 is 14 residues. Germline CDR1 reads SGHKS; CDR2 reads YYEKEE (reference sequence). V shed 4 bases and J shed 6 bases, with 16 bases lying between them. DNA of the CDR3: TGTGCCAGCAGCCGTAGTTCTTTTGTGCCTGAAGCTTTCTTT. It is translated as CASSRSSFVPEAFF.

V gene TRBV6-5 combines with J gene TRBJ2-3, with D perhaps TRBD1 or TRBD2 (5 bases each). Germline-derived CDR1 and CDR2 are MNHEY and SVGAGI. The germline V and J ends were trimmed by 11 bases and 2 bases, with 17 bases remaining between them. This CDR3 is built from 14 residues. CDR3 residues: CASGRQLSTDTQYF. The CDR3 nucleotides read TGTGCCTCGGGACGACAGCTATCCACAGATACGCAGTATTTT.

The CDR3 reads CASSLGVAGEQDTQYF. DNA of the CDR3: TGCGCCAGCAGCCTCGGGGTGGCGGGAGAGCAGGATACGCAGTATTTT. This chain connects TRBV5-1 to TRBJ2-3; 7 bases are shared with TRBD2. Germline trimming cut 4 bases from V and 6 bases from J; bases unmatched to any gene: 14. Germline V gives CDR1 SGHRS, CDR2 YFSETQ. The CDR3 spans 16 residues.

V usage is TRBV7-9 and J usage is TRBJ1-4; no clear D gene. Trimming took 5 bases from V and 8 from J, leaving 12 bases between them. Germline CDR1 and CDR2: SEHNR and FQNEAQ (reference sequence). The CDR3 extends over 13 amino acids. The DNA for the CDR3 is TGTGCCAGCAGCCCCGGACTGGGGGAAAAACTGTTTTTT. Its translation: CASSPGLGEKLFF.

V and J are TRBV28 and TRBJ2-5; D is undetermined. Trimming cost V 7 bases and J 5 bases, with 17 bases left between them. Germline V lookup: CDR1 MDHEN, CDR2 SYDVKM. CDR3 length: 14 residues. CDR3 protein: CASIKSSGRETQYF. The CDR3 DNA follows: TGTGCCAGCATCAAATCGAGTGGAAGGGAGACCCAGTACTTC.

As regards this clone: Other DNA sequences within the sample encode an identical CDR3. The rearrangement uses TRBV28 and TRBJ1-1; D remains unclear. Germline V gene lookup returns CDR1 MDHEN and CDR2 SYDVKM. V gave up 5 bases and J gave up 1 base, with 5 bases separating them. There are 12 residues in the CDR3. The CDR3 nucleotides read TGTGCCAGCAGTCTAGCGAACACTGAAGCTTTCTTT. As protein: CASSLANTEAFF.